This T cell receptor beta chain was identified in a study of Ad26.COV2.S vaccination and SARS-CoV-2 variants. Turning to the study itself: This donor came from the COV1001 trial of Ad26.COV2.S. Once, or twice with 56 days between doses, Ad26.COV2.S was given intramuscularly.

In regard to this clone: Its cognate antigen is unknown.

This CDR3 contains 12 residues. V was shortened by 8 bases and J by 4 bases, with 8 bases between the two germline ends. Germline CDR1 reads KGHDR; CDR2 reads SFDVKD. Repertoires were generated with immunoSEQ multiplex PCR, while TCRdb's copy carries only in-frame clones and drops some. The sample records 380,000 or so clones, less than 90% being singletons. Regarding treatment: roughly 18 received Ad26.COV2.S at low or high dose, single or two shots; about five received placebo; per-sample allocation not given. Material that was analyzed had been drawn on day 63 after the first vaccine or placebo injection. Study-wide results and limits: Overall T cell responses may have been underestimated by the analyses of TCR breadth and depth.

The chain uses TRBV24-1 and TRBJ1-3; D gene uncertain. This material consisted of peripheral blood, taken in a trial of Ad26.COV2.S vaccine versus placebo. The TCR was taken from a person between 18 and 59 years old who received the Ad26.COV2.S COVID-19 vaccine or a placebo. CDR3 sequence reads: CATKEGGNTIYF. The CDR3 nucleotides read TGTGCCACCAAAGAGGGAGGAAACACCATATATTTT.